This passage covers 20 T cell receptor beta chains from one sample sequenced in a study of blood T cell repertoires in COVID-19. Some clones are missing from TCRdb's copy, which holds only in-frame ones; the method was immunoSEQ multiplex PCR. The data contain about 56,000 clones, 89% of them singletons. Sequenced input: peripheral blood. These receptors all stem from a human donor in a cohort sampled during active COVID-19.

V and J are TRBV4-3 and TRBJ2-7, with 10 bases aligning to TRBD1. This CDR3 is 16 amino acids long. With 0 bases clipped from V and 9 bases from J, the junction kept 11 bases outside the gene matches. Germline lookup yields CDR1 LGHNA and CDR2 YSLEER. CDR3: CASSQESWDRGGVQYF. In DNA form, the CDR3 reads TGCGCCAGCAGCCAAGAATCGTGGGACAGGGGTGGCGTGCAGTACTTC.

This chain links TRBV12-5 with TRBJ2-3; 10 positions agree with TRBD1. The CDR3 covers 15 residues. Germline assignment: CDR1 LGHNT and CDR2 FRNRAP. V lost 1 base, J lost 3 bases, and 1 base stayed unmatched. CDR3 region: CASGLGTGGTDTQYF. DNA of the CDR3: TGTGCTAGTGGTTTGGGGACAGGGGGGACAGATACGCAGTATTTT.

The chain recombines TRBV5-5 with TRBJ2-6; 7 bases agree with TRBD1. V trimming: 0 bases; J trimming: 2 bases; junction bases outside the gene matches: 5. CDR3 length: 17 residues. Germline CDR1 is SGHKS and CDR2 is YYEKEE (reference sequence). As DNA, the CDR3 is TGTGCCAGCAGCTTGGTCCCGACAGGGACTGGGGCCAACGTCCTGACTTTC. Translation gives CASSLVPTGTGANVLTF.

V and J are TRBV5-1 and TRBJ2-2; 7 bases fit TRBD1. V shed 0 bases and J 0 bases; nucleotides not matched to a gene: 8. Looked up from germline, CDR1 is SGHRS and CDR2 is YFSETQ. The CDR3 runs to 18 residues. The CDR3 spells CASSLAHRGQTNTGELFF. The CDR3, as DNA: TGCGCCAGCAGCTTGGCGCATCGGGGACAGACGAACACCGGGGAGCTGTTTTTT.

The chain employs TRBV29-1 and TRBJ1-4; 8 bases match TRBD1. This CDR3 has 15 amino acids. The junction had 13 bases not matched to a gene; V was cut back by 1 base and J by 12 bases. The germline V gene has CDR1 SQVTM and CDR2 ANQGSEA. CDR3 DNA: TGCAGCGTTGAAGTAGGACAGGGTATACAGGGGGAACTGTTTTTT. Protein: CSVEVGQGIQGELFF.

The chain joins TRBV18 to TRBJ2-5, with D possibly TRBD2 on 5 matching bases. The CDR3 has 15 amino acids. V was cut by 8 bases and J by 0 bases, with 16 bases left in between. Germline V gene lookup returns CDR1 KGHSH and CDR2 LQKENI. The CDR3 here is CASTPRRADQETQYF. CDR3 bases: TGTGCCAGCACTCCTCGGCGAGCGGACCAAGAGACCCAGTACTTC.

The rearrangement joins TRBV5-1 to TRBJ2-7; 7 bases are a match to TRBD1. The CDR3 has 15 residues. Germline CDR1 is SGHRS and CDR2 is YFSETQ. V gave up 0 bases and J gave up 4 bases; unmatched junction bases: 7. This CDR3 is CASSLADRDSYEQYF. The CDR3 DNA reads TGCGCCAGCAGCTTGGCTGACAGGGATTCGTACGAGCAGTACTTC.

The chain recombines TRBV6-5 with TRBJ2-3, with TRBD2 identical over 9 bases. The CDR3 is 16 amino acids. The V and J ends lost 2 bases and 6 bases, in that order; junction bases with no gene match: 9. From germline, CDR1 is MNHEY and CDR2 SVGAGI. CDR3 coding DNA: TGTGCCAGCAGTTACATCGGGGTAGCGGGGGCTGATACGCAGTATTTT. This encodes CASSYIGVAGADTQYF.

The CDR3 reads CASSLDASGRRDTEAFF. The CDR3 region has the DNA TGTGCCAGCAGCTTAGACGCGTCAGGGAGGCGGGACACTGAAGCTTTCTTT. This chain links TRBV7-2 with TRBJ1-1, with D possibly being TRBD1 (5 bases). The CDR3 totals 17 residues. Between the trimmed V and J ends, which lost 1 base and 3 bases, there was a span of 18 bases. The germline gives CDR1 SGHTA, CDR2 FQGNSA. The whole variable domain, filled in from reference TRBV7-2 and TRBJ1-1, reads GAGVSQSPSNKVTEKGKDVELRCDPISGHTALYWYRQSLGQGLEFLIYFQGNSAPDKSGLPSDRFSAERTGGSVSTLTIQRTQQEDSAVYLCASSLDASGRRDTEAFFGQGTRLTVV.

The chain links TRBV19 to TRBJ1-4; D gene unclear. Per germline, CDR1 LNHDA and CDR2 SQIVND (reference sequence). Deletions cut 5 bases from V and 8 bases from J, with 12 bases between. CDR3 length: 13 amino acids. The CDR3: CASSPPTREKLFF. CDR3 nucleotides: TGTGCCAGTAGTCCTCCGACTCGAGAAAAACTGTTTTTT.

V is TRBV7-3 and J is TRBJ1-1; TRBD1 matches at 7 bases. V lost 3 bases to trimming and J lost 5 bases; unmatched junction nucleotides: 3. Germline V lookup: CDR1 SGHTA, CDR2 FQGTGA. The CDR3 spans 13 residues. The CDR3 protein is CASSFDRETEAFF. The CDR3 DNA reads TGTGCCAGCAGCTTCGACAGGGAGACTGAAGCTTTCTTT.

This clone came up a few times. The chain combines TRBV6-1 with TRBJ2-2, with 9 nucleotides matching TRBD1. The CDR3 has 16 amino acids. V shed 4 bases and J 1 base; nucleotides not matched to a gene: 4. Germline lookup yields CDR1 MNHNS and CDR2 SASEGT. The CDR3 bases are TGTGCCAGCAGTGCACAGGGGGCTTTGAACACCGGGGAGCTGTTTTTT. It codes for CASSAQGALNTGELFF.

The CDR3 DNA follows: TGTGCCAGCAGCCCCCTGGGGGTCCTGCCGGGGGACACTGAAGCTTTCTTT. Translation gives CASSPLGVLPGDTEAFF. The chain carries TRBV11-2 and TRBJ1-1; D is possibly TRBD1 (5 bases). Per germline, CDR1 SGHAT and CDR2 FQNNGV. The CDR3 is 17 residues long. Deletions cut 5 bases from V and 3 bases from J, with 22 bases between.

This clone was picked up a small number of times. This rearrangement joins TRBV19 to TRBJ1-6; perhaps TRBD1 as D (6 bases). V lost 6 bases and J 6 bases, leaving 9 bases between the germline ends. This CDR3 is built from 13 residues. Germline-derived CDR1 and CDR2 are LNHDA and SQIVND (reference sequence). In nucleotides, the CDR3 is TGTGCCAGTAGGGACAGACGTAATTCACCCCTCCACTTT. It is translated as CASRDRRNSPLHF.

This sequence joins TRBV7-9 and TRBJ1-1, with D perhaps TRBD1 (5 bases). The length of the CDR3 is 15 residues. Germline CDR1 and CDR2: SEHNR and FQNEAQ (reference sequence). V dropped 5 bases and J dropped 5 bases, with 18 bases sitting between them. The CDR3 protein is CASSELWRGGTEAFF. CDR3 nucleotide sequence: TGTGCCAGCAGCGAGCTTTGGAGGGGTGGGACTGAAGCTTTCTTT.

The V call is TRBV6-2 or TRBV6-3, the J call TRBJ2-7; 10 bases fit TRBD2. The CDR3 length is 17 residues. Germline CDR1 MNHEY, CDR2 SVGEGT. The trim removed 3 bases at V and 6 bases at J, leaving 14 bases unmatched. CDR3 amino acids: CASSYWPSGGHEIEQYF. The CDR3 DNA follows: TGTGCCAGCAGTTATTGGCCTAGCGGGGGCCATGAGATCGAGCAGTACTTC.

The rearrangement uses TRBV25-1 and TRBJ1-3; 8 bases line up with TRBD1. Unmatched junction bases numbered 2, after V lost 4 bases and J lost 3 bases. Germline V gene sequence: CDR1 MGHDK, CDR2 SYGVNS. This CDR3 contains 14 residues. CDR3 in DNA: TGTGCCAGCAGTGGAACAGGGGGTGGAAACACCATATATTTT. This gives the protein CASSGTGGGNTIYF.

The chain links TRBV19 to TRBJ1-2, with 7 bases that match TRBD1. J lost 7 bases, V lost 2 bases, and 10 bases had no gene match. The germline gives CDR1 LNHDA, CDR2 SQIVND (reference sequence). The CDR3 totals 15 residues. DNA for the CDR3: TGTGCCAGTAGTATACGAGCAGGGGGATCATCTGGCTACACCTTC. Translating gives CASSIRAGGSSGYTF.

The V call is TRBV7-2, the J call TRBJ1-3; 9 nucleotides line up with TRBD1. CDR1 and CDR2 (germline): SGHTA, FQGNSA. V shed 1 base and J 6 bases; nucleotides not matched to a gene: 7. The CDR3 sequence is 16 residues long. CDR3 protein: CASSLVWGQGTNTIYF. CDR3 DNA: TGTGCCAGCAGCTTAGTTTGGGGACAGGGCACAAACACCATATATTTT.

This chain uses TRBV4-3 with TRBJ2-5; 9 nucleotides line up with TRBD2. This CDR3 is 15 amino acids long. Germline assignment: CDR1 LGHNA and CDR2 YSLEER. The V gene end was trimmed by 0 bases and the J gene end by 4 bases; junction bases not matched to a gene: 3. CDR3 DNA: TGCGCCAGCAGCCAAGAGCGGGGGGGCAGAGAGACCCAGTACTTC. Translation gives CASSQERGGRETQYF.